A selection of T cell receptor beta chains follows, all from one sample in a study of cytomegalovirus exposure and HLA in healthy donors. Repertoires were generated with immunoSEQ multiplex PCR, while TCRdb's copy carries only in-frame clones and drops some. Of some 140,000 clones listed, approximately 80% were seen once; the top ten hold 9.5% to 15%. The sample taken for sequencing was PBMCs. The receptor source for this set is a man younger than 40 in good health and CMV-seropositive. The CDR3 runs from the conserved cysteine through the conserved F or W. D genes are given only for firm matches. Clone size is not always given. Where it is, it says once, few, many or a class for expanded clones.

d_gene	v_gene	abundance	j_gene	CDR3aa	CDR3nt
TRBD1	TRBV5-1	NA	TRBJ1-3	CASSLVGTGDGNTIYF	TGCGCCAGCAGCTTGGTCGGGACAGGGGATGGAAACACCATATATTTT
NA	TRBV28	NA	TRBJ2-7	CASSSPPDRVYEQYF	TGTGCCAGCAGTTCCCCTCCGGACAGAGTCTACGAGCAGTACTTC
NA	TRBV11-3	NA	TRBJ1-1	CASSPRGTNTEAFF	TGTGCCAGCAGCCCGCGAGGAACGAACACTGAAGCTTTCTTT
TRBD2	TRBV7-2	NA	TRBJ2-1	CASSAPSGRASGQFF	TGTGCCAGCAGCGCTCCTAGCGGGAGGGCCAGCGGGCAGTTCTTC
TRBD1	TRBV2	NA	TRBJ2-5	CAGGNRGRPETQYF	TGTGCCGGAGGAAACAGGGGGCGGCCAGAGACCCAGTACTTC
NA	TRBV4-1	NA	TRBJ2-6	CASSQGQTGANVLTF	TGCGCCAGCAGCCAAGGCCAGACTGGGGCCAACGTCCTGACTTTC
TRBD1	TRBV19	NA	TRBJ1-5	CASHIGQATGQPQHF	TGTGCCAGCCACATCGGACAGGCAACGGGTCAGCCCCAGCATTTT
NA	TRBV4-2	NA	TRBJ2-6	CASSQEAGSGANVLTF	TGTGCCAGCAGCCAAGAGGCGGGATCTGGGGCCAACGTCCTGACTTTC
NA	TRBV7-9	few	TRBJ1-1	CASSFSGTRNTEAFF	TGTGCCAGCAGCTTTTCCGGGACAAGGAACACTGAAGCTTTCTTT
NA	TRBV7-6	NA	TRBJ1-5	CASSLARGENQPQHF	TGTGCCAGCAGCTTAGCGCGGGGTGAAAATCAGCCCCAGCATTTT
NA	TRBV5-6	NA	TRBJ1-3	CASSHTGVGPSGNTIYF	TGTGCCAGCAGCCATACGGGAGTGGGACCGTCTGGAAACACCATATATTTT
TRBD2	TRBV7-3	NA	TRBJ2-5	CASSLSPAGGPWQETQYF	TGTGCCAGCAGCTTAAGCCCTGCGGGAGGGCCTTGGCAAGAGACCCAGTACTTC
TRBD1	TRBV7-2	NA	TRBJ1-5	CASSYSGTGAQPQHF	TGTGCCAGCAGCTACTCCGGGACAGGGGCTCAGCCCCAGCATTTT
TRBD2	TRBV2	NA	TRBJ2-3	CASREGGRAGLDTQYF	TGTGCCAGCAGGGAAGGCGGGAGGGCCGGTTTAGATACGCAGTATTTT
TRBD1	TRBV5-1	NA	TRBJ2-7	CASSSNPQGNEQYF	TGCGCCAGCAGCTCCAACCCACAGGGGAACGAGCAGTACTTC
TRBD2	TRBV7-9	NA	TRBJ2-1	CASSPPGLAFNEQFF	TGTGCCAGCAGCCCGCCGGGACTAGCGTTTAATGAGCAGTTCTTC
TRBD1	TRBV5-1	NA	TRBJ2-1	CASSSTAGTGGNEQFF	TGCGCCAGCAGCTCAACAGCCGGGACAGGGGGCAATGAGCAGTTCTTC
NA	TRBV6-6	NA	TRBJ2-7	CASSFGTTEIYEQYF	TGTGCCAGCAGTTTTGGTACTACCGAAATCTACGAGCAGTACTTC
NA	TRBV7-2	NA	TRBJ2-5	CASSLARSETQYF	TGTGCCAGCAGCTTAGCTAGGAGCGAGACCCAGTACTTC
NA	TRBV2	NA	TRBJ2-1	CASSEDPRLNEQFF	TGTGCCAGCAGTGAAGATCCTAGATTGAATGAGCAGTTCTTC
NA	TRBV28	NA	TRBJ1-1	CASSLWQGIGTEAFF	TGTGCCAGCAGTTTATGGCAGGGGATTGGCACTGAAGCTTTCTTT
NA	TRBV11-2	NA	TRBJ2-7	CASSLLGLRGYEQYF	TGTGCCAGCAGCTTACTAGGACTACGGGGCTACGAGCAGTACTTC
NA	TRBV28	NA	TRBJ1-2	CASRRVPQNYGYTF	TGTGCCAGCAGGAGGGTTCCACAAAACTATGGCTACACCTTC
NA	TRBV5-1	NA	TRBJ2-6	CASSLEGAGANVLTF	TGCGCCAGCAGCTTGGAGGGAGCTGGGGCCAACGTCCTGACTTTC
NA	TRBV10-3	NA	TRBJ1-3	CAISDPRGNTIYF	TGTGCCATCAGTGACCCCAGGGGAAACACCATATATTTT
TRBD1	TRBV5-4	NA	TRBJ2-3	CASSQGGTGRDTQYF	TGTGCCAGCAGCCAAGGAGGGACAGGGAGGGATACGCAGTATTTT
TRBD1	TRBV5-4	NA	TRBJ1-2	CASSLEDREYGYTF	TGTGCCAGCAGCTTAGAGGACAGGGAATATGGCTACACCTTC
TRBD2	TRBV28	NA	TRBJ2-3	CASSRTSGGTDTQYF	TGTGCCAGCAGCCGGACTAGCGGGGGCACAGATACGCAGTATTTT
TRBD2	TRBV9	NA	TRBJ2-7	CASSATSGAFEQYF	TGTGCCAGCAGCGCGACTAGCGGGGCGTTTGAGCAGTACTTC
TRBD1	TRBV6-6	NA	TRBJ2-3	CASRPHRGMGTDTQYF	TGTGCCAGCAGACCCCACAGGGGTATGGGCACAGATACGCAGTATTTT
NA	TRBV7-2	NA	TRBJ2-5	CASSSQGRETQYF	TGTGCCAGCAGTTCACAGGGTAGGGAGACCCAGTACTTC